This TCR beta chain was found in a study of blood T cell repertoires in COVID-19. Overall study context: COVID-19 samples from acute and convalescent phases originated in the United States, Italy and Spain.

Participants were aged about 18 to 100 years, lived in roughly 25 US areas, and enrolled virtually. The authors' processing: Reference gene primer amplification gave nucleated cell count estimates. The assay was immunoSEQ multiplex PCR, and TCRdb's table has in-frame clones only and misses some. V, J and clone size were drawn from that table, and D and trimming were deduced from the DNA. The sample yields approximately 210,000 clones, 81% seen once. The source of this sequence is a woman aged 45-65 years with acute COVID-19. Sequences were obtained from PBMCs or T cells enriched from blood (not recorded which).

The CDR3, as DNA: TGTGCCAGCTCACCGGCACAGGGGATCCTATCCTACGAGCAGTACTTC. Translating gives CASSPAQGILSYEQYF. The chain links TRBV18 to TRBJ2-7; 7 positions match TRBD1. J was trimmed by 1 base and V by 3 bases; bases with no gene match: 9. There are 16 residues in the CDR3. CDR1 KGHSH and CDR2 LQKENI come from the germline V gene.